This entry concerns a single T cell receptor beta chain. Sequencing used immunoSEQ multiplex PCR; TCRdb keeps in-frame clones, though not all of them. The profile shows some 75,000 clones, around 89% of them singletons. This entry belongs to a study of blood T cell repertoires in COVID-19. Trimming at V came to 4 bases and at J to 7 bases, leaving 15 bases not matched to a gene. CDR3 length equals 18 residues. Per germline, CDR1 SGHNT and CDR2 YYREEE (reference sequence). The sequencing input was peripheral blood. V usage is TRBV5-4 and J usage is TRBJ2-1; 12 nucleotides align to TRBD2. The source of this sequence is a man in his sixties with acute or convalescent COVID-19. For the CDR3, the DNA is TGTGCCAGCAGCCAGACTAGCGGGAGTCCTTTATCCGGAAATGAGCAGTTCTTC. Its protein is CASSQTSGSPLSGNEQFF.